The next 28 T cell receptor beta chains were all read from a single sample in a study of beta chain features in type 1 diabetes. The investigators reverse transcribed all of the isolated RNA, so they sequenced expressed TCRB transcripts. Generated by immunoSEQ multiplex PCR, the TCRdb table keeps only in-frame clones and is missing some. The table records 140,000 to 150,000 clones, 10% of them present only once. The sample consisted of naive CD4+ T cells from blood. These receptors originate from a man younger than 35 in good health.

The chain is built from TRBV5-6 and TRBJ2-1; 12 bases agree with TRBD1. The V gene end was trimmed by 2 bases and the J gene end by 7 bases; junction bases not matched to a gene: 7. The germline V gene has CDR1 SGHDT and CDR2 YYEEEE. The CDR3 runs to 16 residues. Here the CDR3 reads CASSFVGQGARNEQFF. In DNA form, the CDR3 reads TGTGCCAGCAGCTTTGTGGGACAGGGGGCTCGGAATGAGCAGTTCTTC.

This clone was seen ten or more times. V gene TRBV13 combines with J gene TRBJ2-2; D gene ambiguous. V lost 4 bases and J lost 7, with 10 bases in between. This CDR3 is built from 13 residues. Germline CDR1 is PRHDT and CDR2 is FYEKMQ (reference sequence). The CDR3, as DNA: TGTGCCAGCAGCTCAAGGCGGCTCGGGGAGCTGTTTTTT. Encoded protein: CASSSRRLGELFF.

The gene calls are TRBV5-4 and TRBJ1-2, with TRBD1 identical over 7 bases. The CDR3 extends over 13 amino acids. Looked up from germline, CDR1 is SGHNT and CDR2 is YYREEE (reference sequence). The trim removed 3 bases at V and 6 bases at J, leaving 5 bases unmatched. Written as DNA, the CDR3 is TGTGCCAGCAGCTACAGGGGTTTCAATGGCTACACCTTC. Its protein is CASSYRGFNGYTF.

The chain recombines TRBV4-1 with TRBJ2-7; 8 nucleotides align to TRBD2. V was pared by 1 base and J by 6 bases, with 8 bases of the junction left unmatched. The V gene's germline CDR1 is MGHRA and CDR2 YSYEKL. The length of the CDR3 is 15 residues. CDR3 DNA sequence: TGCGCCAGCAGCCAAGTTAGCGGGGATAGCGGCGAGCAGTACTTC. Amino acids: CASSQVSGDSGEQYF.

This chain uses TRBV29-1 with TRBJ2-5; a possible D gene is TRBD1 (5 bases). The germline CDR1 and CDR2 sequences are SQVTM and ANQGSEA. V lost 7 bases to trimming and J lost 4 bases, with 10 bases between them. The CDR3 totals 11 residues. The CDR3 region has the DNA TGCAGCGCCGTAGACAGAGAGACCCAGTACTTC. Protein sequence: CSAVDRETQYF.

This clone has only a few counts. CDR3 sequence reads: CASSPAPRNHNEQFF. The CDR3 nucleotides read TGTGCCAGCAGCCCCGCGCCCCGAAACCACAATGAGCAGTTCTTC. This rearrangement joins TRBV7-2 to TRBJ2-1; D is uncertain. Trimming took 5 bases from V and 5 from J, leaving 16 bases between them. The CDR3 consists of 15 residues. Germline V gene sequence: CDR1 SGHTA, CDR2 FQGNSA.

This clone was seen a few times. The J gene is TRBJ2-6, the V gene TRBV7-9, with D possibly being TRBD1 (6 bases). CDR3 length equals 15 residues. Germline loops: CDR1 SEHNR, CDR2 FQNEAQ (reference sequence). The V gene lost 2 bases and the J gene lost 2 bases, with 7 bases spanning the gap. CDR3 sequence: CASSLQGTGANVLTF. As DNA, the CDR3 is TGTGCCAGCAGCTTACAGGGGACTGGGGCCAACGTCCTGACTTTC.

This clone has only a few counts. The chain combines TRBV30 with TRBJ1-2, with a possible D match to TRBD1 (5 bases). Germline CDR1 and CDR2: GTSNPN and SVGIG (reference sequence). This CDR3 comprises 15 residues. Trimming took off 3 bases at V and 5 bases at J, with 19 bases between the two ends. The CDR3 is CAWRDKTGGLYGYTF. DNA for the CDR3: TGTGCCTGGAGGGACAAGACTGGGGGACTTTATGGCTACACCTTC.

This chain's CDR3 is CAKQGGNQPQHF. The CDR3 coding sequence is TGTGCCAAACAGGGGGGCAATCAGCCCCAGCATTTT. The rearrangement uses TRBV21-1 and TRBJ1-5; the table's D call TRBD1 went unverified against the DNA. TRBV21-1 is a pseudogene. The CDR3 totals 12 residues.

This clone was recorded a few times. This sequence joins TRBV7-6 and TRBJ2-7; TRBD1 matches 11 bases. J lost 6 bases, V lost 3 bases, and 10 bases had no gene match. The germline V gene encodes CDR1 SGHVS and CDR2 FNYEAQ. This CDR3 has 16 residues. The chain's CDR3 is CASSLSTGTGGGEQYF. The CDR3 bases are TGTGCCAGCAGCTTGTCCACCGGGACAGGGGGGGGCGAGCAGTACTTC.

The chain employs TRBV6-1 and TRBJ2-7; possible D gene TRBD1, 6 bases. The germline CDR1 and CDR2 sequences are MNHNS and SASEGT. V was cut by 2 bases and J by 6 bases, with 20 bases left in between. The CDR3 has 16 residues. For the CDR3, the DNA is TGTGCCAGCAGTGAATCCCCCTCACCCAGGGGCGGCGAGCAGTACTTC. This encodes CASSESPSPRGGEQYF.

The chain uses TRBV9 and TRBJ2-7; 7 bases align to TRBD1. Germline V gene sequence: CDR1 SGDLS, CDR2 YYNGEE. J was trimmed by 3 bases and V by 1 base; bases with no gene match: 4. CDR3 length: 14 amino acids. In DNA, the CDR3 is TGTGCCAGCAGCGTATCTAACAGGGGCTACGAGCAGTACTTC. Protein: CASSVSNRGYEQYF.

A few counts support this clone. The same CDR3 also results from other DNA sequences found in this sample. As DNA, the CDR3 is TGTGCCAGCTCACCAAGGACAGGAGATGAAAAACTGTTTTTT. This gives the protein CASSPRTGDEKLFF. V is TRBV18 and J is TRBJ1-4; TRBD1 matches at 7 bases. The CDR3 has 14 amino acids. J gave up 6 bases and V 2 bases, and 3 bases lay outside the gene matches. Germline loops: CDR1 KGHSH, CDR2 LQKENI.

In DNA form, the CDR3 reads TGTGCCAGTAGTATAGGGGCAGGGCCCACGCCCCAGCATTTT. Its translation is CASSIGAGPTPQHF. This chain uses TRBV19 with TRBJ1-5; perhaps TRBD1 as D (5 bases). Looked up from germline, CDR1 is LNHDA and CDR2 is SQIVND (reference sequence). Trimming took 1 base from V and 9 from J, leaving 13 bases between them. The CDR3 totals 14 residues.

This clone was picked up a small number of times. The chain recombines TRBV29-1 with TRBJ2-3, with TRBD2 identical over 9 bases. The CDR3 has 13 amino acids. From germline, CDR1 is SQVTM and CDR2 ANQGSEA. V dropped 7 bases and J dropped 8; count of bases not matched to a gene: 10. The chain's CDR3 is CSDAQAGGGTQYF. The CDR3 nucleotides read TGCAGCGACGCCCAAGCGGGGGGTGGTACGCAGTATTTT.

This clone has at least ten counts. The chain carries TRBV29-1 and TRBJ2-3; TRBD2 aligns across 11 bases. The CDR3 is 14 residues long. Germline CDR1 reads SQVTM; CDR2 reads ANQGSEA. V lost 3 bases, J lost 4 bases, and 3 bases stayed unmatched. CDR3: CSVDSSGGSDTQYF. The CDR3, as DNA: TGCAGCGTTGACTCTAGCGGGGGGTCAGATACGCAGTATTTT.

The J gene is TRBJ1-3, the V gene TRBV27; TRBD1 agrees at 9 bases. The CDR3 contains 15 residues. The junction had 4 bases not matched to a gene; V was cut back by 3 bases and J by 4 bases. CDR1 is MNHEY and CDR2 is SMNVEV in the germline V gene (reference sequence). CDR3 DNA: TGTGCCAGCAGTTTGAACAGGGGGCTCGGAAACACCATATATTTT. It codes for CASSLNRGLGNTIYF.

In its sample, this clone was seen a few times. This chain links TRBV30 with TRBJ1-1; TRBD1 is a possible D gene (6 bases). The CDR3 contains 13 residues. The germline CDR1 and CDR2 sequences are GTSNPN and SVGIG (reference sequence). V shed 1 base and J shed 11 bases, with 17 bases lying between them. The CDR3 bases are TGTGCCTGGAGTGGGGGGCCGACTTTGGGTGCTTTCTTT. Translation gives CAWSGGPTLGAFF.

V usage is TRBV7-2 and J usage is TRBJ1-4; D may be TRBD1 (6 bases). The V gene's germline CDR1 is SGHTA and CDR2 FQGNSA. This CDR3 region has 15 residues. Trimming pared 10 bases from V and 7 bases from J, leaving 22 bases between. The CDR3 DNA reads TGTGCCACCCGGGAAGGTAACAGGGCGAGTGAAAAACTGTTTTTT. Protein sequence: CATREGNRASEKLFF. The whole variable domain, filled in from reference TRBV7-2 and TRBJ1-4, reads GAGVSQSPSNKVTEKGKDVELRCDPISGHTALYWYRQSLGQGLEFLIYFQGNSAPDKSGLPSDRFSAERTGGSVSTLTIQRTQQEDSAVYLCATREGNRASEKLFFGSGTQLSVL.

The chain carries TRBV6-1 and TRBJ2-1, with a weak D call TRBD1 (6 bases). This CDR3 has 14 amino acids. With 6 bases removed from V and 8 bases from J, the gap between germline ends came to 17 bases. CDR1 and CDR2 (germline): MNHNS, SASEGT. In nucleotides, the CDR3 is TGTGCCAGCAGGTCAGGGGTAGTTGGCGATGAGCAGTTCTTC. It yields the protein CASRSGVVGDEQFF.

CDR3 nucleotide sequence: TGTGCCAGCAGTACCCAGGGGGCAGCCTACGAGCAGTACTTC. Protein: CASSTQGAAYEQYF. The chain carries TRBV27 and TRBJ2-7; 8 bases match TRBD1. The V gene end was trimmed by 5 bases and the J gene end by 2 bases; junction bases not matched to a gene: 5. The CDR3 has 14 residues. Looked up from germline, CDR1 is MNHEY and CDR2 is SMNVEV (reference sequence).

This clone was detected only a few times. The V gene is TRBV18, the J gene TRBJ2-7, with 10 nucleotides matching TRBD1. Germline V gives CDR1 KGHSH, CDR2 LQKENI. The CDR3 is made up of 16 amino acids. Germline trimming cut 1 base from V and 1 base from J; bases unmatched to any gene: 4. The CDR3 nucleotides read TGTGCCAGCTCACCACTGGGACAGGGGAAATCCTACGAGCAGTACTTC. Its translation: CASSPLGQGKSYEQYF.

J is TRBJ2-7 and V is TRBV6-5; TRBD2 agrees at 10 bases. Germline CDR1 and CDR2: MNHEY and SVGAGI. The CDR3 totals 16 residues. Germline trimming cut 0 bases from V and 2 bases from J; bases unmatched to any gene: 4. Here the CDR3 reads CASSYSISGGPYEQYF. DNA for the CDR3: TGTGCCAGCAGTTACTCTATTAGCGGGGGGCCCTACGAGCAGTACTTC.

This clone was seen only a few times. The V gene is TRBV5-1, the J gene TRBJ2-5; 9 positions match TRBD2. TRBJ2-7 explains the end of the DNA better; the J call may be wrong. The CDR3 covers 17 residues. Per germline, CDR1 SGHRS and CDR2 YFSETQ. CDR3 DNA sequence: TGCGCCAGCAGCTTGGAGGGCTGGGGGACTAGCCTCGGCGAGCAGTACTTC. Translating gives CASSLEGWGTSLGEQYF.

CDR3 nucleotides: TGCAGCGTTCTACCGGGACTTAACACCGGGGAGCTGTTTTTT. It specifies CSVLPGLNTGELFF. This chain joins TRBV29-1 and TRBJ2-2; D is possibly TRBD2 (6 bases). Trimming cost V 5 bases and J 2 bases, with 12 bases left between them. Germline V gives CDR1 SQVTM, CDR2 ANQGSEA. The length of the CDR3 is 14 residues.

This clone was counted only a few times. The genes are TRBV29-1 and TRBJ2-3; 7 bases agree with TRBD1. In germline, CDR1 is SQVTM, CDR2 ANQGSEA. The CDR3 totals 15 residues. V lost 6 bases, J lost 2 bases, and 11 bases stayed unmatched. CDR3 sequence (DNA): TGCAGCGTCCGAACCCGGGACAGCGTCACAGATACGCAGTATTTT. It translates to CSVRTRDSVTDTQYF.

This clone came up a few times. The chain employs TRBV7-2 and TRBJ2-3; 9 bases fit TRBD2. Germline V gives CDR1 SGHTA, CDR2 FQGNSA. Unmatched junction bases numbered 2, after V lost 6 bases and J lost 4 bases. The CDR3 is made up of 13 amino acids. The CDR3 protein is CASRRGGADTQYF. For the CDR3, the DNA is TGTGCCAGCAGGCGCGGGGGGGCAGATACGCAGTATTTT.

In its sample, this clone was seen many times. This rearrangement joins TRBV30 to TRBJ1-1, with D unclear. Germline values: CDR1 GTSNPN, CDR2 SVGIG (reference sequence). The germline V and J ends were trimmed by 0 bases and 1 base, with 12 bases remaining between them. CDR3 length: 15 residues. The CDR3 loop reads CAWSVRWHPNTEAFF. The CDR3 region has the DNA TGTGCCTGGAGTGTACGATGGCATCCGAACACTGAAGCTTTCTTT.